This section outlines one T cell receptor (beta chain) sequence together with its context. Its ends do not fully match the called genes, so a read error is possible. The data were taken from a study of blood T cell repertoires in COVID-19. The overall study: Whether acute or convalescent, the COVID-19 samples came from the United States, Italy and Spain.

In the study's own analysis: Reference gene primer amplification yielded estimated nucleated cell counts. TCRdb's table, derived via immunoSEQ multiplex PCR, lists solely in-frame clones and lacks some. V and J calls and clone size come straight from that table; D and trimming were deduced from the DNA. The sample has over 200,000 clones, more than 75% seen once; the top ten hold around 2.8%. The CDR3 consists of 10 residues. Germline CDR1 and CDR2: SGHTA and FQGTGA. This TCR was recovered from a young woman who had recovered from COVID-19. The sample was peripheral blood. This chain links TRBV7-3 with TRBJ2-5; D gene unclear. CDR3 sequence reads: CASTLLTQYF. The CDR3 bases are TGTGCCAGCACCTTACTGACCCAGTACTTC.